One sample yielded the 30 T cell receptor beta chains listed below, sequenced in a study of OX40 agonist ivuxolimab in advanced cancers. The method was immunoSEQ multiplex PCR; TCRdb's version includes in-frame clones alone and lacks a portion of them. The data hold 55,000 to 70,000 clones, with 86% observed a single time. Sequencing was performed on CD4+ or CD8+ T cells sorted from blood, taken in a trial of the OX40 agonist ivuxolimab. These receptors originate from an adult with an advanced solid tumor such as melanoma, head and neck, liver or kidney cancer.

V gene TRBV18 combines with J gene TRBJ1-6; TRBD1 might be the D (6 bases). CDR1 is KGHSH, CDR2 LQKENI, per germline. The CDR3 consists of 15 residues. The V gene lost 6 bases and the J gene lost 9 bases, with 18 bases spanning the gap. The CDR3, as DNA: TGTGCCAGCTCCGATTCCACGGCCAGGGGTTCACCCCTCCACTTT. The encoded protein is CASSDSTARGSPLHF. The variable domain in full, with the rest retrieved from reference TRBV18 and TRBJ1-6, is NAGVMQNPRHLVRRRGQEARLRCSPMKGHSHVYWYRQLPEEGLKFMVYLQKENIIDESGMPKERFSAEFPKEGPSILRIQQVVRGDSAAYFCASSDSTARGSPLHFGNGTRLTVT.

For the CDR3, the DNA is TGTGCCAGCAGTTTATCGGGAGTTGGAGAAAGATTTGGCTACACCTTC. It codes for CASSLSGVGERFGYTF. The rearrangement joins TRBV27 to TRBJ1-2; D not certain. The germline gives CDR1 MNHEY, CDR2 SMNVEV (reference sequence). The CDR3 length is 16 residues. Trimming shortened V by 0 bases and J by 7 bases, and 18 bases separated the two germline ends.

The chain has TRBV6-5 and TRBJ1-2, with D maybe TRBD1 (5 bases). The CDR3 covers 15 residues. V was cut by 5 bases and J by 8 bases, with 21 bases left in between. Germline CDR1 and CDR2: MNHEY and SVGAGI. CDR3 nucleotide sequence: TGTGCCAGCAGTACAGGTCTTTTCAGAGGTTACGGCTACACCTTC. It codes for CASSTGLFRGYGYTF.

V and J are TRBV4-1 and TRBJ1-5; D uncertain. Looked up from germline, CDR1 is MGHRA and CDR2 is YSYEKL. V was trimmed by 0 bases and J by 1 base, leaving 10 bases between them. The CDR3 totals 16 residues. Written as DNA, the CDR3 is TGCGCCAGCAGCCAAGATCTCAGTCTGAGCAATCAGCCCCAGCATTTT. Translation gives CASSQDLSLSNQPQHF.

The genes are TRBV2 and TRBJ2-7; D may be TRBD1 (6 bases). The germline gives CDR1 SNHLY, CDR2 FYNNEI. V was clipped by 6 bases and J by 0 bases, with 18 bases between them. The CDR3 is made up of 16 amino acids. The CDR3 loop is CASRERSGTLSYEQYF. The CDR3 DNA sequence: TGTGCCAGCAGAGAACGTTCCGGGACACTCTCCTACGAGCAGTACTTC.

V and J are TRBV11-1 and TRBJ1-1; possibly TRBD1 for D (6 bases). The CDR3 extends over 15 amino acids. Germline V gives CDR1 SGHAT, CDR2 FQDESV (reference sequence). V was pared by 7 bases and J by 2 bases, with 17 bases between. The CDR3 sequence: CASKWDTSVNTEAFF. The DNA of the CDR3 is TGTGCCAGCAAGTGGGACACCTCCGTCAACACTGAAGCTTTCTTT.

The J gene is TRBJ2-1, the V gene TRBV19; 7 bases are a match to TRBD1. Per the germline V gene, CDR1 is LNHDA and CDR2 is SQIVND (reference sequence). V was pared by 4 bases and J by 4 bases, with 7 bases of the junction left unmatched. CDR3 size: 15 residues. Here the CDR3 reads CASSKWTGGYNEQFF. The CDR3 DNA reads as TGTGCCAGTAGTAAATGGACAGGAGGTTACAATGAGCAGTTCTTC.

The gene calls are TRBV5-6 and TRBJ1-4; D might be TRBD1 (5 bases). Germline loops: CDR1 SGHDT, CDR2 YYEEEE. Trimming removed 2 bases from V and 10 bases from J, with 15 bases in between. The CDR3 contains 14 residues. The CDR3 region is CASSFGGRSGKLFF. As DNA, the CDR3 is TGTGCCAGCAGCTTCGGGGGGAGAAGTGGAAAACTGTTTTTT. Supplemented by reference TRBV5-6 and TRBJ1-4, the full variable domain reads DAGVTQSPTHLIKTRGQQVTLRCSPKSGHDTVSWYQQALGQGPQFIFQYYEEEERQRGNFPDRFSGHQFPNYSSELNVNALLLGDSALYLCASSFGGRSGKLFFGSGTQLSVL.

CDR3 protein: CASSLIGRGGYTF. The CDR3 region has the DNA TGTGCCAGCAGTTTAATCGGCAGGGGAGGCTACACCTTC. The chain couples TRBV27 to TRBJ1-2; D is possibly TRBD1 (6 bases). The CDR3 length is 13 residues. The germline V gene encodes CDR1 MNHEY and CDR2 SMNVEV (reference sequence). V was shortened by 2 bases and J by 8 bases, with 12 bases between the two germline ends.

The J gene is TRBJ2-4, the V gene TRBV9, with TRBD1 as a possible D gene (6 bases). V shed 4 bases and J shed 5 bases, with 16 bases lying between them. Germline V CDR1 and CDR2: SGDLS, YYNGEE. CDR3 length: 15 amino acids. This CDR3 is CASSTTGTRENIQYF. In DNA form, the CDR3 reads TGTGCCAGCAGCACAACCGGGACAAGAGAAAACATTCAGTACTTC.

The rearrangement links TRBV6-1 to TRBJ1-6; D is undetermined. CDR1 and CDR2 (germline): MNHNS, SASEGT. V lost 4 bases to trimming and J lost 0 bases, with 7 bases between them. The CDR3 is 15 residues long. CDR3 sequence (DNA): TGTGCCAGCAGTGCCGGGAGCTCCTATAATTCACCCCTCCACTTT. It encodes CASSAGSSYNSPLHF.

This clone was seen a few times. The V and J genes are TRBV2 and TRBJ1-5; 8 bases agree with TRBD1. The V gene's germline CDR1 is SNHLY and CDR2 FYNNEI. V lost 6 bases, J lost 8 bases, and 9 bases stayed unmatched. The CDR3 length is 14 residues. The CDR3 loop reads CASRGQGGREPQHF. CDR3 in DNA: TGTGCCAGCAGAGGACAGGGAGGTAGGGAGCCCCAGCATTTT.

This chain uses TRBV4-1 with TRBJ2-6, with D unclear. Trimming removed 6 bases from V and 0 bases from J, with 9 bases in between. There are 15 residues in the CDR3. CDR1 and CDR2 (germline): MGHRA, YSYEKL. The DNA of the CDR3 is TGCGCCAGCAGAGGGTGGAACTCTGGGGCCAACGTCCTGACTTTC. This translates into CASRGWNSGANVLTF.

The chain is built from TRBV7-3 and TRBJ1-1; unclear D gene. With 2 bases removed from V and 5 bases from J, the gap between germline ends came to 9 bases. This CDR3 contains 13 residues. Germline CDR1 and CDR2: SGHTA and FQGTGA. CDR3 DNA sequence: TGTGCCAGCAGCTTACATTTAAGGACTGAAGCTTTCTTT. This sequence encodes CASSLHLRTEAFF.

The gene calls are TRBV6-5 and TRBJ2-1; perhaps TRBD1 as D (6 bases). Germline lookup yields CDR1 MNHEY and CDR2 SVGAGI. The CDR3 consists of 13 residues. Trimming took off 9 bases at V and 0 bases at J, with 9 bases between the two ends. The CDR3 loop reads CASCRGSYNEQFF. As DNA, the CDR3 is TGTGCCAGTTGCAGGGGCTCCTACAATGAGCAGTTCTTC.

This rearrangement joins TRBV18 to TRBJ2-5; no definite D call. This CDR3 spans 14 amino acids. The germline CDR1 and CDR2 sequences are KGHSH and LQKENI. V was cut by 3 bases and J by 3 bases, with 11 bases left in between. CDR3: CASSPNGPKETQYF. The DNA for the CDR3 is TGTGCCAGCTCACCCAACGGCCCGAAAGAGACCCAGTACTTC.

The chain has TRBV6-6 and TRBJ1-4; D ambiguous. Germline V gene sequence: CDR1 MNHNY, CDR2 SVGAGI (reference sequence). V lost 2 bases, J lost 8 bases, and 15 bases lay in between. The CDR3 sequence is 15 residues long. Written as DNA, the CDR3 is TGTGCCAGCAGTTACGTGACCCCGAAAGGGGAAAAACTGTTTTTT. This gives the protein CASSYVTPKGEKLFF.

The chain employs TRBV7-9 and TRBJ1-1; the D is unclear. V lost 5 bases and J lost 1, with 11 bases in between. CDR1 is SEHNR, CDR2 FQNEAQ, per germline (reference sequence). The CDR3 sequence is 14 residues long. CDR3 amino acids: CASSVHSENTEAFF. The CDR3 DNA sequence: TGTGCCAGCAGCGTCCACAGCGAGAACACTGAAGCTTTCTTT.

This clone was counted between two and nine times. This chain links TRBV7-8 with TRBJ1-1; D gene unclear. The CDR3 is 14 residues long. V was trimmed by 5 bases and J by 3 bases, leaving 13 bases between them. CDR1 is SGHVS and CDR2 is FQNEAQ in the germline V gene. In DNA form, the CDR3 reads TGTGCCAGCAGCACGACGGGGTTCGACACTGAAGCTTTCTTT. Its translation: CASSTTGFDTEAFF.

This sequence joins TRBV7-8 and TRBJ2-5; possibly TRBD1 for D (6 bases). Trimming took off 1 base at V and 5 bases at J, with 20 bases between the two ends. The CDR3 is made up of 17 amino acids. Germline V gene lookup returns CDR1 SGHVS and CDR2 FQNEAQ. The CDR3 is CASSLVGPGQIAETQYF. The CDR3 DNA sequence: TGTGCCAGCAGCTTAGTTGGGCCGGGACAAATAGCGGAGACCCAGTACTTC. Filled out from reference TRBV7-8 and TRBJ2-5, the complete variable domain reads GAGVSQSPRYKVAKRGQDVALRCDPISGHVSLFWYQQALGQGPEFLTYFQNEAQLDKSGLPSDRFFAERPEGSVSTLKIQRTQQEDSAVYLCASSLVGPGQIAETQYFGPGTRLLVL.

This chain uses TRBV2 with TRBJ1-6, with 9 bases lining up with TRBD1. The CDR3 spans 14 residues. Germline V CDR1 and CDR2: SNHLY, FYNNEI. The ends lost 6 bases at V and 7 bases at J; junction bases unmatched: 4. The CDR3 region is CASRFGQGNSPLHF. The DNA of the CDR3 is TGTGCCAGCAGATTCGGACAGGGGAATTCACCCCTCCACTTT.

The gene calls are TRBV11-3 and TRBJ2-1; TRBD1 aligns across 8 bases. CDR1 and CDR2 (germline): SGHNT, YENEEA. V lost 1 base, J lost 5 bases, and 4 bases stayed unmatched. The CDR3 contains 15 residues. The CDR3 nucleotides read TGTGCCAGCAGCTTAGGACAGGGGTCCCACAATGAGCAGTTCTTC. Its translation: CASSLGQGSHNEQFF.

This rearrangement joins TRBV7-2 to TRBJ2-7; tentatively, D is TRBD1 (5 bases). V gave up 7 bases and J gave up 0 bases, with 13 bases separating them. CDR3 length: 14 residues. Germline V lookup: CDR1 SGHTA, CDR2 FQGNSA. CDR3 bases: TGTGCCAGCACTTCAGGGCCTAGCTCCTACGAGCAGTACTTC. It encodes CASTSGPSSYEQYF.

This clone occurred once. The chain links TRBV7-2 to TRBJ2-3; the D is unclear. CDR1 and CDR2 from the germline V gene are SGHTA and FQGNSA. Trimming stripped 5 bases from V and 1 base from J, with 10 bases between. The CDR3 length is 14 residues. The CDR3 region is CASSPGHRTDTQYF. CDR3 DNA sequence: TGTGCCAGCAGCCCCGGCCACCGCACAGATACGCAGTATTTT.

The gene calls are TRBV29-1 and TRBJ2-5; possible D gene TRBD1, 5 bases. The CDR3 is 13 residues long. Germline V lookup: CDR1 SQVTM, CDR2 ANQGSEA. V was trimmed by 0 bases and J by 7 bases, leaving 12 bases between them. CDR3 nucleotide sequence: TGCAGCGTTGAAGATAGCAGGGTTGGGACCCAGTACTTC. Amino acid sequence: CSVEDSRVGTQYF.

The V call is TRBV5-1, the J call TRBJ2-5; D perhaps matches TRBD1 (6 bases). Germline CDR1 reads SGHRS; CDR2 reads YFSETQ. This CDR3 is built from 15 residues. V was clipped by 1 base and J by 6 bases, with 16 bases between them. CDR3 sequence: CASSLRQGNMQTQYF. The CDR3 DNA sequence: TGCGCCAGCAGCTTGCGGCAGGGGAATATGCAGACCCAGTACTTC.

Only one count was recorded for this clone. The rearrangement links TRBV29-1 to TRBJ2-1; D uncertain. Germline CDR1 SQVTM, CDR2 ANQGSEA. CDR3 length equals 14 residues. V was cut by 7 bases and J by 7 bases, with 20 bases left in between. Written as DNA, the CDR3 is TGCAGCGCCGTTGCCCCGAGACAACCTAATGAGCAGTTCTTC. This encodes CSAVAPRQPNEQFF.

The chain recombines TRBV4-1 with TRBJ1-4, with D possibly matching TRBD1 (5 bases). CDR1 and CDR2 (germline): MGHRA, YSYEKL. This CDR3 has 16 amino acids. V was cut by 1 base and J by 7 bases, with 16 bases left in between. CDR3 nucleotides: TGCGCCAGCAGCCAAGGTTCGGGGCGAGTAGCTGAAAAACTGTTTTTT. It translates to CASSQGSGRVAEKLFF.

The chain joins TRBV6-5 to TRBJ2-7; no clear D. V was cut by 6 bases and J by 2 bases, with 11 bases left in between. The CDR3 length is 13 residues. The germline gives CDR1 MNHEY, CDR2 SVGAGI. The CDR3 DNA reads as TGTGCCAGCAGACGAGCCGACACCTACGAGCAGTACTTC. It codes for CASRRADTYEQYF.

This clone has more than one count but fewer than ten. The chain links TRBV7-6 to TRBJ2-7; TRBD1 aligns across 7 bases. This CDR3 has 16 amino acids. In germline, CDR1 is SGHVS, CDR2 FNYEAQ. V gave up 5 bases and J gave up 2 bases; unmatched junction bases: 12. For the CDR3, the DNA is TGTGCCAGCAGCGTAAACAGGGGAAGGGGGACCTACGAGCAGTACTTC. As protein: CASSVNRGRGTYEQYF.